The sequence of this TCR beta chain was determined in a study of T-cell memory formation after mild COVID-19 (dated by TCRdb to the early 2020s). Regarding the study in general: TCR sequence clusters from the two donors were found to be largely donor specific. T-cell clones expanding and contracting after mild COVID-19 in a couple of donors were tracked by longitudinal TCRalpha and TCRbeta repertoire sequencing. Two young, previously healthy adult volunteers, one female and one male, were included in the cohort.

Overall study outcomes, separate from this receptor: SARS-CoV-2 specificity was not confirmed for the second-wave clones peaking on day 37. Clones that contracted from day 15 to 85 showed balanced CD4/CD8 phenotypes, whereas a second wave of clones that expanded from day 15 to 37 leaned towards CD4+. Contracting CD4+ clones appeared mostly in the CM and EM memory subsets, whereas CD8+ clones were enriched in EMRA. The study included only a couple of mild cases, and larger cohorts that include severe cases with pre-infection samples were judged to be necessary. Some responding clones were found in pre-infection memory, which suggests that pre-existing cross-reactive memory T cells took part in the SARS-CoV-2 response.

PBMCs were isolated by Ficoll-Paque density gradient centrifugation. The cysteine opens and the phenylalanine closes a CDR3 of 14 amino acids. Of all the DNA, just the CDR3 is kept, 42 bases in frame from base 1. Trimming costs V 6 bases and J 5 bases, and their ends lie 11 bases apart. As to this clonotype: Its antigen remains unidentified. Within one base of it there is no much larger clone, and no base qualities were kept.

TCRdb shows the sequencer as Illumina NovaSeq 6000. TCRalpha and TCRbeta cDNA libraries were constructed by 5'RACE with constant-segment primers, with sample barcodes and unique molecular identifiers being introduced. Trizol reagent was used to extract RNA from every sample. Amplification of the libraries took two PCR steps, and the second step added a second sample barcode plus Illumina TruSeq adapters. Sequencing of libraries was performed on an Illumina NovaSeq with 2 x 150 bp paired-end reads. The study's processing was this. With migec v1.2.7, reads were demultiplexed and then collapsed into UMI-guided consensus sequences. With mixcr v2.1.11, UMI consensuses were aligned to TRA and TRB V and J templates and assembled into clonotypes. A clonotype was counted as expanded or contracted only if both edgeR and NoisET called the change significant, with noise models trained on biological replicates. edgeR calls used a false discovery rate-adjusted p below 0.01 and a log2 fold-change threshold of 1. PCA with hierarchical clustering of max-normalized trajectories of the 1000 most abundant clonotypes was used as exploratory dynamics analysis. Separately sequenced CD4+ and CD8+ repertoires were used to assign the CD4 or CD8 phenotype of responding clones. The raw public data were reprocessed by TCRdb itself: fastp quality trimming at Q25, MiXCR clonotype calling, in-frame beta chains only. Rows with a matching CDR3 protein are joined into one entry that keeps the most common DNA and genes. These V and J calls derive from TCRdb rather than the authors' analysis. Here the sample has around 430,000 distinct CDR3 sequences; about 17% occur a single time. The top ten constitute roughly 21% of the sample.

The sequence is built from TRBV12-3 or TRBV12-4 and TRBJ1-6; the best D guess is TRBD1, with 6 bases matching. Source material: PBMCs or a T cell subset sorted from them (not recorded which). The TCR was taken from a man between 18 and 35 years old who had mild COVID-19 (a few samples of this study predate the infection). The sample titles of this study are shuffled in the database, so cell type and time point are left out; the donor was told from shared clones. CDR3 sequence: CASRWGRNNSPLHF. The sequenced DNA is TGTGCCAGCAGGTGGGGGCGAAATAATTCACCCCTCCACTTT.